These 17 T cell receptor beta chains were all obtained from the same sample, sequenced in a study of identifying expanded T cells in peripheral blood (dated by TCRdb to between 2018 and 2020). The protocol used for the library was the immunoSEQ multiplex PCR assay. TCRdb stores this immuneACCESS table with in-frame sequences only. Part of the clones is absent; in the studies checked, under half of the shortfall reflects unresolved V genes, and no reason is known for the rest. The sample table contains around 95,000 clones; only one count was recorded for 80% to 90% of them. The top ten hold about 5.5% of the sample. The sample comprised blood. These receptors originate from a person aged 18 to 69 in good health.

The chain recombines TRBV11-2 with TRBJ2-1; TRBD1 matches 9 bases. The ends lost 2 bases at V and 4 bases at J; junction bases unmatched: 6. This CDR3 region has 16 residues. Germline lookup yields CDR1 SGHAT and CDR2 FQNNGV. In nucleotides, the CDR3 is TGTGCCAGCAGCTTACGAGGACAGGGGTCTTACAATGAGCAGTTCTTC. Protein: CASSLRGQGSYNEQFF.

V and J are TRBV5-1 and TRBJ1-2; D unclear. Germline values: CDR1 SGHRS, CDR2 YFSETQ. The CDR3 length is 15 residues. The germline V and J ends were trimmed by 4 bases and 2 bases, with 15 bases remaining between them. The DNA of the CDR3 is TGCGCCAGCAGCGCCTCAGTGATACCGAACTATGGCTACACCTTC. Protein: CASSASVIPNYGYTF. The whole variable domain, filled in from reference TRBV5-1 and TRBJ1-2, reads KAGVTQTPRYLIKTRGQQVTLSCSPISGHRSVSWYQQTPGQGLQFLFEYFSETQRNKGNFPGRFSGRQFSNSRSEMNVSTLELGDSALYLCASSASVIPNYGYTFGSGTRLTVV.

This sequence joins TRBV10-3 and TRBJ1-3; 8 bases match TRBD1. Germline V CDR1 and CDR2: ENHRY, SYGVKD. The ends lost 0 bases at V and 3 bases at J; junction bases unmatched: 7. The CDR3 runs to 17 residues. The CDR3 region is CAISESWGRGLGNTIYF. CDR3 bases: TGTGCCATCAGTGAGTCGTGGGGCAGGGGGCTTGGAAACACCATATATTTT.

V usage is TRBV5-1 and J usage is TRBJ2-3; 8 nucleotides match TRBD2. The CDR3 runs to 18 residues. V was clipped by 0 bases and J by 4 bases; unmatched bases: 13. Germline CDR1 is SGHRS and CDR2 is YFSETQ. The CDR3 DNA reads TGCGCCAGCAGCTTGGAAGCGTTAGCGGGGTTAGGCGCAGATACGCAGTATTTT. It specifies CASSLEALAGLGADTQYF.

The chain employs TRBV25-1 and TRBJ1-4, with TRBD1 identical over 10 bases. Germline assignment: CDR1 MGHDK and CDR2 SYGVNS. This CDR3 comprises 15 residues. Unmatched junction bases numbered 6, after V lost 3 bases and J lost 8 bases. The CDR3: CASSEWTGGGEKLFF. The CDR3 DNA sequence: TGTGCCAGCAGTGAGTGGACAGGGGGTGGAGAAAAACTGTTTTTT. Based on the CDR3 plus reference TRBV25-1 and TRBJ1-4, the full variable domain is EADIYQTPRYLVIGTGKKITLECSQTMGHDKMYWYQQDPGMELHLIHYSYGVNSTEKGDLSSESTVSRIRTEHFPLTLESARPSHTSQYLCASSEWTGGGEKLFFGSGTQLSVL.

The chain couples TRBV30 to TRBJ1-2, with D uncertain. This CDR3 region has 14 residues. Trimming removed 1 base from V and 5 bases from J, with 14 bases in between. The germline gives CDR1 GTSNPN, CDR2 SVGIG (reference sequence). CDR3 sequence: CAWSGPISNYGYTF. CDR3 in DNA: TGTGCCTGGAGTGGGCCCATCTCGAATTATGGCTACACCTTC.

A few counts support this clone. The V gene is TRBV5-8, the J gene TRBJ2-3, with 7 bases matching TRBD1. V was pared by 1 base and J by 2 bases, with 4 bases of the junction left unmatched. The germline V gene has CDR1 SGHTS and CDR2 YDEGEE. This CDR3 is 15 amino acids long. CDR3 DNA: TGTGCCAGCAGCTTGATGGGACAGCCCACAGATACGCAGTATTTT. Translating it yields CASSLMGQPTDTQYF. The full variable domain, in which reference TRBV5-8 and TRBJ2-3 provide the parts outside the CDR3, is EAGVTQSPTHLIKTRGQQATLRCSPISGHTSVYWYQQALGLGLQFLLWYDEGEERNRGNFPPRFSGRQFPNYSSELNVNALELEDSALYLCASSLMGQPTDTQYFGPGTRLTVL.

V gene TRBV30 combines with J gene TRBJ1-2, with 7 bases lining up with TRBD1. This CDR3 spans 12 amino acids. Germline lookup yields CDR1 GTSNPN and CDR2 SVGIG (reference sequence). V shed 4 bases and J 2 bases; nucleotides not matched to a gene: 1. DNA for the CDR3: TGTGCCTGGACAGGGGGAAACTATGGCTACACCTTC. Its protein product is CAWTGGNYGYTF.

V gene TRBV7-5 combines with J gene TRBJ2-7; TRBD2, the D gene given by the table, was not confirmed from the DNA. TRBV7-5 is described as a pseudogene. This CDR3 has 13 amino acids. As DNA, the CDR3 is TGTGTCAGAAGCTTGGACCGGGAGGGCGAGCAGTACTTC. This translates into CVRSLDREGEQYF.

The J gene is TRBJ1-1, the V gene TRBV25-1; D unresolved. The V end lost 3 bases, the J end lost 11 bases, and 19 bases lay between the germline ends. The CDR3 has 14 amino acids. Germline V gene lookup returns CDR1 MGHDK and CDR2 SYGVNS. CDR3 sequence: CASSDLARAARAFF. In DNA, the CDR3 is TGTGCCAGCAGTGACCTAGCGAGGGCTGCTCGGGCTTTCTTT.

V usage is TRBV4-1 and J usage is TRBJ1-3; D is unresolved. Looked up from germline, CDR1 is MGHRA and CDR2 is YSYEKL. The CDR3 consists of 14 residues. The V and J ends lost 2 bases and 8 bases respectively, with 13 bases between them. The CDR3 coding sequence is TGCGCCAGCAGCCAACAAAAAGGAGGGCACACCATATATTTT. It specifies CASSQQKGGHTIYF.

The chain links TRBV6-5 to TRBJ1-2, with 7 bases lining up with TRBD1. Trimming removed 6 bases from V and 8 bases from J; junction bases left unmatched: 6. The CDR3 runs to 12 residues. CDR1 is MNHEY, CDR2 SVGAGI, per germline. Here the CDR3 reads CASRLQGGGYTF. The CDR3 bases are TGTGCCAGCAGACTCCAGGGGGGAGGCTACACCTTC.

The chain combines TRBV4-1 with TRBJ1-6, with a possible D match to TRBD1 (5 bases). The CDR3 runs to 17 residues. Trimming took 3 bases from V and 5 from J, leaving 17 bases between them. CDR1 and CDR2 from the germline V gene are MGHRA and YSYEKL. In DNA form, the CDR3 reads TGCGCCAGCAGCCAGACCCCGGGACGATCCAATAATTCACCCCTCCACTTT. Amino acids: CASSQTPGRSNNSPLHF.

The rearrangement uses TRBV6-5 and TRBJ1-1; TRBD1 matches 7 bases. Trimming took 2 bases from V and 3 from J; bases not matched to a gene: 6. The germline gives CDR1 MNHEY, CDR2 SVGAGI. The CDR3 is 15 amino acids. The CDR3 here is CASSYDKGAYTEAFF. CDR3 bases: TGTGCCAGCAGTTACGATAAGGGGGCATACACTGAAGCTTTCTTT.

The table lists this clone with a count of one. The chain combines TRBV4-1 with TRBJ1-1; D remains ambiguous. The CDR3 is 15 residues long. Germline-derived CDR1 and CDR2 are MGHRA and YSYEKL. Trimming left V 1 base short and J 2 bases short, with 11 bases between. The CDR3 protein is CASSQVETTNTEAFF. CDR3 nucleotide sequence: TGCGCCAGCAGCCAAGTGGAGACAACTAACACTGAAGCTTTCTTT.

CDR3 coding DNA: TGTGCCAGCAGCTTGGCAGGAGTTATCAACTATGGCTACACCTTC. Its translation: CASSLAGVINYGYTF. The V gene is TRBV5-6, the J gene TRBJ1-2; D call uncertain. V lost 0 bases and J lost 2, with 11 bases in between. There are 15 residues in the CDR3. Germline V CDR1 and CDR2: SGHDT, YYEEEE.

The chain employs TRBV6-5 and TRBJ2-7; 10 positions agree with TRBD1. CDR3 length: 13 residues. Per the germline V gene, CDR1 is MNHEY and CDR2 is SVGAGI. With V trimmed by 6 bases and J by 5 bases, 4 bases remained unmatched. CDR3 nucleotide sequence: TGTGCCAGCAGACGGGACAGGGGCCACGAGCAGTACTTC. Translating it yields CASRRDRGHEQYF.